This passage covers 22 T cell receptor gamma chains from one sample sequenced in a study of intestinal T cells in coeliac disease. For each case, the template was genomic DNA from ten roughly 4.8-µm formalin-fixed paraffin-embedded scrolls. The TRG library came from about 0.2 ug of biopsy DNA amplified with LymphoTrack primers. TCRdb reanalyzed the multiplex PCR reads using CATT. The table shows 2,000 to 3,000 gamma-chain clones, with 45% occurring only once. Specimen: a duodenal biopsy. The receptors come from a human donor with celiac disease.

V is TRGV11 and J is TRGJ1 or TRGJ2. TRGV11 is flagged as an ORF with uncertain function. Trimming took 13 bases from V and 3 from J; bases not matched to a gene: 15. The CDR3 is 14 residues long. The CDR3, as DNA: TGTGCCTGGGCCAGGGGGGGGGTTTATTATAAGAAACTCTTT. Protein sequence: CAWARGGVYYKKLF.

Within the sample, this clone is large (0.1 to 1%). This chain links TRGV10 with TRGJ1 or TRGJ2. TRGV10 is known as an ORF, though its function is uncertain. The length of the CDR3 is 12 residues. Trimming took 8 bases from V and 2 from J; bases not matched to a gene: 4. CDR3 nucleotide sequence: TGTGCTGCGTGGGAAGATTATTATAAGAAACTCTTT. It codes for CAAWEDYYKKLF.

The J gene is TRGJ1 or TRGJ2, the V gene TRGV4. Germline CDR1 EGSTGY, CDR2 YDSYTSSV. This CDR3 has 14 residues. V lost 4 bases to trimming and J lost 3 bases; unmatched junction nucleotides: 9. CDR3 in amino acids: CATWDGFLYYKKLF. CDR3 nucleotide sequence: TGTGCCACCTGGGACGGTTTCCTTTATTATAAGAAACTCTTT.

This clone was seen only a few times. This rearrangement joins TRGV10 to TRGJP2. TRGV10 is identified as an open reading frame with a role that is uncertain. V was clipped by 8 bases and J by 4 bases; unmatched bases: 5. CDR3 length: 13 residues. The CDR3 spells CAAWDYSDWIKTF. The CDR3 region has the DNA TGTGCTGCGTGGGATTATAGTGATTGGATCAAGACGTTT.

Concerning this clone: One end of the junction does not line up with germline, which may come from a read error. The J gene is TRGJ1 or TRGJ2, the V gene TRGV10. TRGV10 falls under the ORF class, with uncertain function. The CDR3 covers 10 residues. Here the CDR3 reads CAAWDFKKLF. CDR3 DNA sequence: TGTGCTGCGTGGGATTTTAAGAAACTTTTT.

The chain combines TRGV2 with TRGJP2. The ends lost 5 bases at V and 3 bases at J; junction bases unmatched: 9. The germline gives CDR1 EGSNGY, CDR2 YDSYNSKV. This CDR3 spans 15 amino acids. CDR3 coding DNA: TGTGCCACCTGGGCGATTGGCGGTAGTGATTGGATCAAGACGTTT. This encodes CATWAIGGSDWIKTF.

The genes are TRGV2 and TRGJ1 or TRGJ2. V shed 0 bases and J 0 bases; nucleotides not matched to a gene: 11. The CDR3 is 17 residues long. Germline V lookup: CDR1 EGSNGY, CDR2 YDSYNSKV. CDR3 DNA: TGTGCCACCTGGGACGGGCTTCCCGATTCGAATTATTATAAGAAACTCTTT. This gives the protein CATWDGLPDSNYYKKLF.

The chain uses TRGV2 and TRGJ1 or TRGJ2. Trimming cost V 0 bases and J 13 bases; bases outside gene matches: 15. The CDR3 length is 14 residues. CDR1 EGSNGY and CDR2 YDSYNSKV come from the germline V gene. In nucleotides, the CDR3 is TGTGCCACCTGGGACGGGCCGAGGTGTGGAAGAAAACTCTTT. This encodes CATWDGPRCGRKLF.

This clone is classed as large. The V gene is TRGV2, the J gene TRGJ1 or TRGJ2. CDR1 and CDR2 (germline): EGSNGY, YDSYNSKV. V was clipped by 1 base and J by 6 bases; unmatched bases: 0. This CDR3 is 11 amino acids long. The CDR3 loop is CATWDGYKKLF. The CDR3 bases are TGTGCCACCTGGGACGGTTATAAGAAACTCTTT.

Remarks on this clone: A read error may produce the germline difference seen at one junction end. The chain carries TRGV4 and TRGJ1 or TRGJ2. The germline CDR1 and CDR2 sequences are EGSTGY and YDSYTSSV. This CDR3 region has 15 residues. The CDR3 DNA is TGTGCCGCCTGGGACCTCACTTATTATTATTATAAGAAACTCTTT. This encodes CAAWDLTYYYYKKLF.

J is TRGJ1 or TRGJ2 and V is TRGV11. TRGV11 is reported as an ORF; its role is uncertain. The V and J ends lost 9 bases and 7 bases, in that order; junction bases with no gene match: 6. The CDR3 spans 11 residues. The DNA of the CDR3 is TGTGCCTGCTGGCTTGGGTATAAGAAACTCTTT. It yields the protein CACWLGYKKLF.

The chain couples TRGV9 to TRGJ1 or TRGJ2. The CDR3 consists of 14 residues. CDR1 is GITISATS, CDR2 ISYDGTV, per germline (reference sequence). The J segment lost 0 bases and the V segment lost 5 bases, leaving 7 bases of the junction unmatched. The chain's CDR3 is CALWGAGNYYKKLF. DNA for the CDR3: TGTGCCTTGTGGGGGGCAGGGAATTATTATAAGAAACTCTTT.

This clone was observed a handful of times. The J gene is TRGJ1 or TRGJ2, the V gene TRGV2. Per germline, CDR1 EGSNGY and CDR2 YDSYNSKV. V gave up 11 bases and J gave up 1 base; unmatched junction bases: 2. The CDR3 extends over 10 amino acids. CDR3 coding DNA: TGTGCCATCAATTATTATAAGAAACTCTTT. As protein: CAINYYKKLF.

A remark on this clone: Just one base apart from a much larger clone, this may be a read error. CDR3 amino acids: CAAWDYMQHYYKKLF. The CDR3, as DNA: TGTGCTGCGTGGGATTATATGCAGCATTATTATAAGAAACTCTTT. The chain is built from TRGV10 and TRGJ1 or TRGJ2. TRGV10 is an open reading frame whose function is uncertain. This CDR3 is 15 amino acids long. V gave up 8 bases and J gave up 2 bases; unmatched junction bases: 13.

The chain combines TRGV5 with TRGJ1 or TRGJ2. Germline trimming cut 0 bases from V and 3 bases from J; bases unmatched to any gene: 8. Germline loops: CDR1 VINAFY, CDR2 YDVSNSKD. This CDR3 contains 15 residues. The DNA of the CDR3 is TGTGCCACCTGGGACAGGCAGGTCCTTTATTATAAGAAACTCTTT. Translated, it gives CATWDRQVLYYKKLF.

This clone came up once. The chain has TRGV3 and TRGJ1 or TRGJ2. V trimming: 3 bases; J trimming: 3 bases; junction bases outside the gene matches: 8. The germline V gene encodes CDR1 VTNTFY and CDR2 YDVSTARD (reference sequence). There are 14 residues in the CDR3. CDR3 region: CATWDGRLYYKKLF. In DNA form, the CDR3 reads TGTGCCACCTGGGACGGCAGACTTTATTATAAGAAACTCTTT.

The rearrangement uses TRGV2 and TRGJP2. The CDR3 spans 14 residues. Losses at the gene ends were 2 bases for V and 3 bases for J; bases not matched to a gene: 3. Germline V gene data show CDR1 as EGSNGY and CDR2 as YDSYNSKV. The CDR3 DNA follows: TGTGCCACCTGGGACGTCTGTAGTGATTGGATCAAGACGTTT. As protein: CATWDVCSDWIKTF.

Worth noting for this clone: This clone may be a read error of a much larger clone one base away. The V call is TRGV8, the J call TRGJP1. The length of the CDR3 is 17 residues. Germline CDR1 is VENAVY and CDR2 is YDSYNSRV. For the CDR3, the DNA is TGTGCCACCTGGGGTAGGCCAAGAGAAGCCACTGGTTGGTTCAAGATATTT. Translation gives CATWGRPREATGWFKIF.

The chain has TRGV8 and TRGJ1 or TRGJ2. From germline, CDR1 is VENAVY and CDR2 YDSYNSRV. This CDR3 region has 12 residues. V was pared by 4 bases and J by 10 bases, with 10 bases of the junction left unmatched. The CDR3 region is CATWDLQPKKLF. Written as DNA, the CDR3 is TGTGCCACCTGGGACCTACAACCAAAGAAACTCTTT.

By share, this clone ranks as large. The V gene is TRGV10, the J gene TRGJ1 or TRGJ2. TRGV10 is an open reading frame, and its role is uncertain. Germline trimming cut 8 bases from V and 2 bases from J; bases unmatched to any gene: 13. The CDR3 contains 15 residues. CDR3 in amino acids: CAAWDYMQYYYKKLF. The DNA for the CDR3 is TGTGCTGCGTGGGATTATATGCAGTATTATTATAAGAAACTCTTT.

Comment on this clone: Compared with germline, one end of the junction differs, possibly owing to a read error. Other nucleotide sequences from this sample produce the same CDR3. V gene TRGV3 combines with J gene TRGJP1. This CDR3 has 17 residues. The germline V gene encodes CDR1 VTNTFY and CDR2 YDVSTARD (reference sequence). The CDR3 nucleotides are TGTGCCACCTGGGACAGGCTCGTTTTGGCCACTGGCTGGTTCAAGATATTT. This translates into CATWDRLVLATGWFKIF.

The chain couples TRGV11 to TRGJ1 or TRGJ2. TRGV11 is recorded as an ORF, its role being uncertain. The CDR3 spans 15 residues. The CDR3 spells CAAGLGTSGSYKKLF. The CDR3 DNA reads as TGTGCTGCTGGATTAGGCACGTCTGGTAGTTATAAGAAACTCTTT.